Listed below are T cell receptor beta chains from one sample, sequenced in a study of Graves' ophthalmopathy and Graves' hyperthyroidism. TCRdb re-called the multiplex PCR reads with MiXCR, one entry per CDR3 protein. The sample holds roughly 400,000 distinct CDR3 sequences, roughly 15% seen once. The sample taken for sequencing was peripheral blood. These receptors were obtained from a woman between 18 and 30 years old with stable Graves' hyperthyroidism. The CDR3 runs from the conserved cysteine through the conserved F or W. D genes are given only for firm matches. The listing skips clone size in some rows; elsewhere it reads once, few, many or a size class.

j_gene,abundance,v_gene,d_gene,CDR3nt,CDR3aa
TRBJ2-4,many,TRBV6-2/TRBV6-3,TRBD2,TGTGCCAGCAGCCGTAGCGGGGCCGCCAAAAACATTCAGTACTTC,CASSRSGAAKNIQYF
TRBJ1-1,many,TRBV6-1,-,TGTGCCAGCAGCGGGGGCCTGCTGGAAGCTTTCTTT,CASSGGLLEAFF
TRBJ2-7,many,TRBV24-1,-,TGTGCCACCAGTGTGGGACAGCGGGACGAGCAGTACTTC,CATSVGQRDEQYF
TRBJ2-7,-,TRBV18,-,TGTGCCAGCTCACCACCGGCCGGGACCTACGAGCAGTACTTC,CASSPPAGTYEQYF
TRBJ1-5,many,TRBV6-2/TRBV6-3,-,TGTGCCAGCAGTTACTCCCCGGAGGGCCGCAAGGTTCAGCCCCAGCATTTT,CASSYSPEGRKVQPQHF
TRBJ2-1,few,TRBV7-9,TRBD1,TGTGCCAGCAGCCCGGGACAGTACAATGAGCAGTTCTTC,CASSPGQYNEQFF
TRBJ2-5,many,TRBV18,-,TGTGCCAGCAGTCCTCTCCAAGAGACCCAGTACTTC,CASSPLQETQYF
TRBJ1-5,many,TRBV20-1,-,TGCAGTGCTGACCCTGGTTGGGGAAATCAGCCCCAGCATTTT,CSADPGWGNQPQHF
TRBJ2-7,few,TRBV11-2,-,TGTGCCAGCAGCCGAGCACAGCGGGACATACTCCCACCGCCCTACGAGCAGTACTTC,CASSRAQRDILPPPYEQYF
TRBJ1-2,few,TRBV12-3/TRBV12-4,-,TGTGCCAGCAGCCGGGACTTCAACTATGGCTACACCTTC,CASSRDFNYGYTF
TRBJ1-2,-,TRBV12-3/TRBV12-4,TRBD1,TGTGCCAGCAGTTTCGGAGGGGGCGGCTATGGCTACACCTTC,CASSFGGGGYGYTF
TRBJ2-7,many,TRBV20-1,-,TGCAGTGCTAGAGGCCAGGGTAGGCACGAGCAGTACTTC,CSARGQGRHEQYF
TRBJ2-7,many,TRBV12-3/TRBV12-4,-,TGTGCCAGCAGTTTAGCATACTACGAGCAGTACTTC,CASSLAYYEQYF
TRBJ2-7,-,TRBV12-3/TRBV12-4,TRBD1,TGTGCCAGCAGTTTAGCGGCGGGACAGGGTAATCAGTACTTC,CASSLAAGQGNQYF
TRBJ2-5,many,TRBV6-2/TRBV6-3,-,TGTGCCAGCAGTTACCCAGGACGGATCCAAGAGACCCAGTACTTC,CASSYPGRIQETQYF
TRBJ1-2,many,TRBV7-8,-,TGTGCCAGCAGCTTAGTGGCGACGGACTATGGCTACACCTTC,CASSLVATDYGYTF
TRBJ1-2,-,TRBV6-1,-,TGTGCCAGCAGTGAAGATGGCAGAGCTAACTATGGCTACACCTTC,CASSEDGRANYGYTF
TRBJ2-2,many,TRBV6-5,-,TGTGCCAGCAGTTTCCATGGGCGGGGGCTAACCGGGGAGCTGTTTTTT,CASSFHGRGLTGELFF
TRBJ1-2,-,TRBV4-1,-,TGCGCCAGCAGCCCCGCCGGTTACGCTAACTATGGCTACACCTTC,CASSPAGYANYGYTF
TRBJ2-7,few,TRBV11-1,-,TGTGCCAGCAGCTTACCCATAAATGCAGGACGGAACAAATACGAGCAGTACTTC,CASSLPINAGRNKYEQYF
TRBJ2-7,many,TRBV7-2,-,TGTGCCAGCAGCTCAACCGGGGCCCGAACGTCCTACGAGCAGTACTTC,CASSSTGARTSYEQYF
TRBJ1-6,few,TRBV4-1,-,TGCGCCAGCAGCCAATGGGAGGAGAGATCACCCCTCCACTTT,CASSQWEERSPLHF
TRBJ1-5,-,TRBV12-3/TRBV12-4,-,TGTGCCAGCAGTGGCCGGGTCAGAGGGCAGCCTCAGCATTTT,CASSGRVRGQPQHF
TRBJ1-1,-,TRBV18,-,TGTGCCAGCTCACCAAGGACGTCTACGGGGATGAACACCGAAGCTTTCTTT,CASSPRTSTGMNTEAFF
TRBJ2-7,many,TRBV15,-,TGTGCCCCCCGGGACCCGCGTTTCTACGAGCAGTACTTC,CAPRDPRFYEQYF
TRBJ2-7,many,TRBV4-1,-,TGCGCCAGCAGCCAAGGCCAAGCCGAGCAGTACTTC,CASSQGQAEQYF
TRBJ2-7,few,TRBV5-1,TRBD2,TGCGCCAGCAGGATTTCCCCTACTAGCGGGGTAAACTACGAGCAGTACTTC,CASRISPTSGVNYEQYF
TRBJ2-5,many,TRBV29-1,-,TGCTCAGGCTCTCGGGAGACCCAGTACTTC,CSGSRETQYF
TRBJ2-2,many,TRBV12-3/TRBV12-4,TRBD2,TGTGCCAGCAGTTGGCCTGGTAGCGGGGGGGCAGTGAGTACCGGGGAGCTGTTTTTT,CASSWPGSGGAVSTGELFF
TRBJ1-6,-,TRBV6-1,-,TGTGCCAGCAGTGAAGTGGGGGCGGATTCACCCCTCCACTTT,CASSEVGADSPLHF
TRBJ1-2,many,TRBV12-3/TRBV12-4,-,TGTGCCAGCAGTTGGGGCATACTTCGGGGCTACACCTTC,CASSWGILRGYTF
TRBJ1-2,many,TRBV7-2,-,TGTGCCAGCAGCTTAGGGGCAGTTAACTATGGCTACACCTTC,CASSLGAVNYGYTF
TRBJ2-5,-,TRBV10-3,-,TGTGCCATCAGTCACACCCAAGAGACCCAGTACTTC,CAISHTQETQYF
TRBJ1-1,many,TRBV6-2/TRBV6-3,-,TGTGCCAGCAGACCTGACAGGACGAACACTGAAGCTTTCTTT,CASRPDRTNTEAFF
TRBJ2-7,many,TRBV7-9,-,TGTGCCAGCAGCTTGCCACACCACAGTCGGGGGGAGCAGTACTTC,CASSLPHHSRGEQYF
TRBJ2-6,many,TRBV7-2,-,TGTGCCAGCAGCTTAGCCCTCATAGGGGCCAACGTCCTGACTTTC,CASSLALIGANVLTF
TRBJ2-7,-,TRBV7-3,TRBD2,TGTGCCAGCAGTCCCCGGGGGGGCATAAACGAGCAGTACTTC,CASSPRGGINEQYF
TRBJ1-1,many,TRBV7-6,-,TGTGCCAGCAGCCCGGACACGAACACTGAAGCTTTCTTT,CASSPDTNTEAFF
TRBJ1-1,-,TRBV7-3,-,TGTGCCAGCAGCTCCTCCGGTTGGACTGAAGCTTTCTTT,CASSSSGWTEAFF
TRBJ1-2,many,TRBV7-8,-,TGTGCCAGCAGCTTAGGGCGGCAGAAAAATGGCTACACCTTC,CASSLGRQKNGYTF
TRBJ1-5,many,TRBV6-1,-,TGTGCCAGCAGTGCGATGGAGGGGGAGCGCAATCAGCCCCAGCATTTT,CASSAMEGERNQPQHF
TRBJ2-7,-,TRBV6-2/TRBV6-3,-,TGTGCCAGCAGACCGCCAGCGGGCTCCTACGAGCAGTACTTC,CASRPPAGSYEQYF
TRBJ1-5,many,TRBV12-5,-,TGTGCTAGTGGTTTGGTATATAGCAATCAGCCCCAGCATTTT,CASGLVYSNQPQHF
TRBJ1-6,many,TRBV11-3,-,TGTGCCAGCAGCTCCGAGACGGGGACAAATTCACCCCTCCACTTT,CASSSETGTNSPLHF
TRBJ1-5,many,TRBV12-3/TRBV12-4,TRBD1,TGTGCCAGCAGGGACAGGGCCGGGGATCAGCCCCAGCATTTT,CASRDRAGDQPQHF
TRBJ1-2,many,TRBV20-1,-,TGCAGTGCTAGAGCGGCAGGGTTGTATGGCTACACCTTC,CSARAAGLYGYTF
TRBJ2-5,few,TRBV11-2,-,TGTGCCAGCAGCTTAGATCCCCGGGGGACCCAGTACTTC,CASSLDPRGTQYF
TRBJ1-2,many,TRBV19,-,TGTGCCAGTAGTATTTCAGGGGACAACTATGGCTACACCTTC,CASSISGDNYGYTF
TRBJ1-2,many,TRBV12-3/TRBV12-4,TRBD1,TGTGCCAGCAGTTCATCCGGGACAGGGTTTACTTACACCTTC,CASSSSGTGFTYTF
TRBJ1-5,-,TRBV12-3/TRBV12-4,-,TGTGCCAGCAGTTTGACTCTCCTGCGGTTTAGCCCCCAGCATTTT,CASSLTLLRFSPQHF